One and the same sample provided the 2 T cell receptor beta chains below, sequenced in a study of T cell changes during pregnancy in multiple sclerosis. Generated by immunoSEQ multiplex PCR, the TCRdb table keeps only in-frame clones and is missing some. The repertoire holds tens of thousands of clones, 93% seen once, with around 2.3% in the top ten. The source material was peripheral blood, sampled in the second trimester of pregnancy. The source is a female donor with multiple sclerosis, enrolled in a pregnancy study.

V and J are TRBV5-1 and TRBJ1-6; a weak D match, TRBD1 (6 bases). V lost 0 bases and J lost 8, with 12 bases in between. Germline assignment: CDR1 SGHRS and CDR2 YFSETQ. This CDR3 comprises 15 residues. CDR3 DNA sequence: TGCGCCAGCAGCTTGGAACAGGGTGACTATTCACCCCTCCACTTT. This codes for CASSLEQGDYSPLHF.

The chain couples TRBV27 to TRBJ1-2; TRBD1 matches 8 bases. V shed 6 bases and J 1 base; nucleotides not matched to a gene: 4. There are 14 residues in the CDR3. Germline V gene lookup returns CDR1 MNHEY and CDR2 SMNVEV (reference sequence). This CDR3 reads CASSPGQGNYGYTF. Here the CDR3 DNA reads TGTGCCAGCAGCCCTGGACAGGGTAACTATGGCTACACCTTC.